The rows below give T cell receptor beta chains drawn from one sample of a study of vaccination effects on CD4 cells after COVID-19. The table came from immunoSEQ multiplex PCR; TCRdb's copy has only in-frame clones and leaves some out. Among 45,000 to 50,000 clones listed, 67% were seen once. The antigens of these receptors remain unknown. Material: CD4+ T cells from PBMCs cultured without peptide, obtained before COVID-19 vaccination. These receptors were collected from a human donor who received a COVID-19 vaccine. The CDR3 runs from the conserved cysteine through the conserved F or W. A D gene is named only where the DNA matches it firmly. Some rows have no size entry. The others give once, few or many, or a class for an expanded clone.

D gene	V gene	clone size	J gene	CDR3 DNA	CDR3 protein
NA	TRBV19	few	TRBJ1-5	TGTGCCAGTAGTATAAGGGGGATCAGCCCCCAGCATTTT	CASSIRGISPQHF
NA	TRBV6-1	NA	TRBJ1-3	TGTGCCAGCAGTGAAGGGGTGGCCTCTGGAAACACCATATATTTT	CASSEGVASGNTIYF
NA	TRBV27	NA	TRBJ1-3	TGTGCCAGCAGGCTTGGAAACACCATATATTTT	CASRLGNTIYF
TRBD1	TRBV7-2	few	TRBJ1-2	TGTGCCAGCAGCTTAGAAGCAGGGGGGTATGGCTACACCTTC	CASSLEAGGYGYTF
NA	TRBV18	NA	TRBJ1-6	TGTGCCAGCTCACCAACAGGCGCACCTTCACCCCTCCACTTT	CASSPTGAPSPLHF
TRBD1	TRBV5-4	once	TRBJ1-2	TGTGCCAGCAGTTTACAGGGGGATGATGGCTACACCTTC	CASSLQGDDGYTF
NA	TRBV3-1/TRBV3-2	once	TRBJ2-1	TGTGCCAGCAGTCTCCAGGGTGGCAATGAGCAGTTCTTC	CASSLQGGNEQFF
TRBD2	TRBV30	NA	TRBJ2-7	TGTGCCTGGAGGCCCTACTCCGGGCTGGGACTATCCTCCTACGAGCAGTACTTC	CAWRPYSGLGLSSYEQYF
NA	TRBV4-2	NA	TRBJ2-7	TGTGCCAGCAGCCAAGATTTAGGCAGGGGGGAATACGAGCAGTACTTC	CASSQDLGRGEYEQYF
NA	TRBV27	NA	TRBJ1-2	TGTGCCAGCAGTCTAGCAGGAAGGGGAGACTATGGCTACACCTTC	CASSLAGRGDYGYTF